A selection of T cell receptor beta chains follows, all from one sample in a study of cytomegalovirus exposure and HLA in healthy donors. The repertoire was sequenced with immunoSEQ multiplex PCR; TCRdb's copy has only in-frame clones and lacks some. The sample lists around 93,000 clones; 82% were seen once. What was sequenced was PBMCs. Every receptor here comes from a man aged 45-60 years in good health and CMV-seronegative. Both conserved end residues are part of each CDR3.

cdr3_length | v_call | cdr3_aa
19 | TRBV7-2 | CASSLPGTSGRTFYNEQFF
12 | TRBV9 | CASSVLRDGYTF
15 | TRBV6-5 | CASSATGTGKNIQYF
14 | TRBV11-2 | CASSPGTLSYEQYF
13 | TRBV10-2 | CASSADRDGGYTF
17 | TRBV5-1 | CASSLASGTSGSGMQFF
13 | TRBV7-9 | CASSSQGARGYTF
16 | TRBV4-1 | CASSQELAGAVDTQYF
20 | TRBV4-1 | CASSHMGGRGPRGNTGELFF
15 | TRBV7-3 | CATSSGGRAGETQYF
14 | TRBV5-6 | CASSFGTENTEAFF
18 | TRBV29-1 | CSVVLRRLSIRAYNEQFF
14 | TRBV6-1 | CASSESVNTGELFF
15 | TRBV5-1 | CASSPGTGDLYEQYF
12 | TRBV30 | CAWRTRPGIQYF
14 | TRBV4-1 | CASSPSAGLPEAFF
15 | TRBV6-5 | CASSYGANSNQPQHF
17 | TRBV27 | CASSFKLAGGSYNEQFF
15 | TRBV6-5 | CASIQMTGGGTEQYF
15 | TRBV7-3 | CASSTSGRSTGELFF
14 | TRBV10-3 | CAIGGRVIAGELFF
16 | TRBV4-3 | CASSQERTGGLGEQFF
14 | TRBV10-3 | CAISEPQGVHEQYF
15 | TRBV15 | CATSRARQGYNEQFF
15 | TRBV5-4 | CASSLGQGALYEQYF
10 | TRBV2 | CASDRGKLFF
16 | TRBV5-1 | CASTPGLAGRGGEQFF
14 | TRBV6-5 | CASSQYLSTGELFF
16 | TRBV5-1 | CASSLSTGSEVEKLFF
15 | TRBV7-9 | CASSPRTGAADTQYF
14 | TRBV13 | CASSLGRTNEKLFF
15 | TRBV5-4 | CASSLAGGIQETQYF
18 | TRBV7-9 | CASSLALRIHPGANVLTF
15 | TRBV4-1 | CASSHQGAPAPEQYF
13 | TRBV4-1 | CASSMDRGRQEYF
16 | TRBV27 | CASSFIAGETSYEQYF
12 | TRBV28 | CASSLGGERRFF
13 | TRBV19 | CASKEDRHQPQHF
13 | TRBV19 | CATGGPYNSPLHF
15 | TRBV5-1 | CASSLSRLAGVEQYF
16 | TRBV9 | CASSVDGGTSGASQYF
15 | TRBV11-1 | CASSPNRVTNYGYTF
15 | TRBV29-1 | CSVEDTGTGHYEQYF
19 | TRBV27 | CASTQTSGRSWGSYNEQFF
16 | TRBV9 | CASSVPEGLLPRGYTF
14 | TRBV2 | CASSVPPADYGYTF
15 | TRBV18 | CASSPPGAGWKPQHF
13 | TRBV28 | CASLLGGNTEAFF
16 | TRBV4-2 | CASSQDSPLGGPGAFF
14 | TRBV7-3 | CASSPLTEADGYTF
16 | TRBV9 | CASSFGTSGRGETQYF
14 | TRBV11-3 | CASSLEAGTDTQYF
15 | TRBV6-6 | CASSYGGRTGETQYF
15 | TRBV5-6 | CASSLLETIHNEQFF
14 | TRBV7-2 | CASSPSDGSYGYTF